Each of the 16 T cell receptor beta chains below was sequenced from the same sample in a study of blood T cell repertoires in COVID-19. Generated by immunoSEQ multiplex PCR, the TCRdb table keeps only in-frame clones and is missing some. The sample has 90,000 to 150,000 clones, about 83% seen once. The sequencing sample was made of peripheral blood. The receptors here all came from a man in his 70s with acute or convalescent COVID-19.

This clone turned up a few times. V and J are TRBV3-1 (or the pseudogene TRBV3-2) and TRBJ2-6; D unresolved. V shed 2 bases and J shed 0 bases, with 5 bases lying between them. CDR1 is LGHDT, CDR2 YNNKEL, per germline (reference sequence). The CDR3 loop spans 15 amino acids. CDR3 protein: CASSQPSSGANVLTF. CDR3 in DNA: TGTGCCAGCAGCCAACCCAGCTCTGGGGCCAACGTCCTGACTTTC.

In its sample, this clone was seen a few times. V gene TRBV19 combines with J gene TRBJ1-4, with D perhaps matching TRBD1 (5 bases). The V end was cut by 9 bases, the J end by 8 bases, with 19 bases between. Per germline, CDR1 LNHDA and CDR2 SQIVND (reference sequence). This CDR3 comprises 14 residues. CDR3 residues: CASKAFGGEEKLFF. The CDR3 DNA reads as TGTGCCAGCAAAGCGTTTGGGGGGGAGGAAAAACTGTTTTTT.

V gene TRBV28 combines with J gene TRBJ2-3; perhaps TRBD1 as D (7 bases). CDR3 length equals 17 residues. Per germline, CDR1 MDHEN and CDR2 SYDVKM. V was trimmed by 7 bases and J by 2 bases, leaving 22 bases between them. In DNA form, the CDR3 reads TGTGCCAGCACCCCAGGGGGGAGCGGTAGGGTCACAGATACGCAGTATTTT. It codes for CASTPGGSGRVTDTQYF.

The chain couples TRBV18 to TRBJ2-7; D may be TRBD2 (6 bases). Germline-derived CDR1 and CDR2 are KGHSH and LQKENI. V was shortened by 0 bases and J by 6 bases, with 18 bases between the two germline ends. The CDR3 sequence is 16 residues long. The CDR3 loop reads CASSPPSTGLPPEQYF. The CDR3 DNA is TGTGCCAGCTCACCACCGAGTACGGGACTGCCCCCCGAGCAGTACTTC. The whole variable domain, filled in from reference TRBV18 and TRBJ2-7, reads NAGVMQNPRHLVRRRGQEARLRCSPMKGHSHVYWYRQLPEEGLKFMVYLQKENIIDESGMPKERFSAEFPKEGPSILRIQQVVRGDSAAYFCASSPPSTGLPPEQYFGPGTRLTVT.

The genes are TRBV5-1 and TRBJ2-1; possible D gene TRBD1, 5 bases. The CDR3 runs to 16 residues. The V gene's germline CDR1 is SGHRS and CDR2 YFSETQ. Trimming shortened V by 1 base and J by 4 bases, and 15 bases separated the two germline ends. For the CDR3, the DNA is TGCGCCAGCAGCTTGTCCCCGACAGCGTTTTACAATGAGCAGTTCTTC. It is translated as CASSLSPTAFYNEQFF.

The chain recombines TRBV6-5 with TRBJ1-2; D unresolved. The V end lost 0 bases, the J end lost 4 bases, and 15 bases lay between the germline ends. Germline V gene data show CDR1 as MNHEY and CDR2 as SVGAGI. CDR3 size: 16 residues. The CDR3: CASSYSSLAEGYGYTF. CDR3 sequence (DNA): TGTGCCAGCAGTTACTCGTCGTTGGCAGAGGGCTATGGCTACACCTTC.

This clone has more than one count but fewer than ten. The chain is built from TRBV21-1 and TRBJ2-7; the table's D call TRBD2 went unverified against the DNA. TRBV21-1 is labeled a pseudogene. CDR3 length: 15 residues. The CDR3 sequence is CASSKVAGGDYEQYF. CDR3 coding DNA: TGTGCCAGCAGCAAAGTAGCGGGAGGGGACTACGAGCAGTACTTC.

The chain joins TRBV5-1 to TRBJ2-3, with D possibly being TRBD1 (6 bases). Trimming removed 2 bases from V and 2 bases from J, with 12 bases in between. The CDR3 is made up of 15 amino acids. Germline CDR1 reads SGHRS; CDR2 reads YFSETQ. This chain's CDR3 is CASSLQGGFTDTQYF. CDR3 DNA sequence: TGCGCCAGCAGCTTACAAGGGGGTTTCACAGATACGCAGTATTTT.

Only a few counts were recorded for this clone. The CDR3: CASSLYSGTEAFF. For the CDR3, the DNA is TGCGCCAGCAGCTTATACTCTGGCACTGAAGCTTTCTTT. The rearrangement links TRBV5-1 to TRBJ1-1; D not resolved. The V end lost 2 bases, the J end lost 4 bases, and 9 bases lay between the germline ends. CDR3 length: 13 residues. Germline loops: CDR1 SGHRS, CDR2 YFSETQ.

The rearrangement links TRBV28 to TRBJ2-7, with 7 bases fitting TRBD2. This CDR3 region has 15 residues. Trimming took 4 bases from V and 2 from J; bases not matched to a gene: 8. Germline CDR1 MDHEN, CDR2 SYDVKM. CDR3 in DNA: TGTGCCAGCAGTTCCTCGGGGGGATCCACCTACGAGCAGTACTTC. Its translation: CASSSSGGSTYEQYF.

The chain carries TRBV12-3 or TRBV12-4 and TRBJ2-5; D ambiguous. The CDR3 contains 11 residues. V was shortened by 6 bases and J by 5 bases, with 7 bases between the two germline ends. The CDR3 nucleotides read TGTGCCAGCAGCGCGTGGGAGACCCAGTACTTC. It translates to CASSAWETQYF.

This clone was observed a single time. The V and J genes are TRBV6-6 and TRBJ2-3, with 8 bases identical to TRBD1. CDR3 length: 16 residues. Germline-derived CDR1 and CDR2 are MNHNY and SVGAGI (reference sequence). Trimming removed 4 bases from V and 1 base from J; junction bases left unmatched: 7. CDR3 nucleotide sequence: TGTGCCAGCAGTTCACCAGGGGGCCTTCGCACAGATACGCAGTATTTT. It codes for CASSSPGGLRTDTQYF.

This sequence joins TRBV11-2 and TRBJ2-7; weak D call: TRBD2 (6 bases). This CDR3 spans 15 amino acids. Germline CDR1 is SGHAT and CDR2 is FQNNGV. Trimming removed 1 base from V and 0 bases from J, with 10 bases in between. CDR3 in DNA: TGTGCCAGCAGCTTAGGCGGACTAAACTCCTACGAGCAGTACTTC. It encodes CASSLGGLNSYEQYF. The full variable domain, rest sourced from reference TRBV11-2 and TRBJ2-7, is EAGVAQSPRYKIIEKRQSVAFWCNPISGHATLYWYQQILGQGPKLLIQFQNNGVVDDSQLPKDRFSAERLKGVDSTLKIQPAKLEDSAVYLCASSLGGLNSYEQYFGPGTRLTVT.

This rearrangement joins TRBV7-9 to TRBJ2-1; TRBD1 might be the D (6 bases). The germline V and J ends were trimmed by 4 bases and 2 bases, with 15 bases remaining between them. Germline V gene lookup returns CDR1 SEHNR and CDR2 FQNEAQ (reference sequence). The CDR3 spans 16 residues. CDR3 sequence (DNA): TGTGCCAGCAGCTCCTTGACAGGCCTTCCCTACAATGAGCAGTTCTTC. It is translated as CASSSLTGLPYNEQFF.

The gene calls are TRBV2 and TRBJ1-2; 7 bases align to TRBD1. The junction had 3 bases not matched to a gene; V was cut back by 6 bases and J by 5 bases. This CDR3 spans 12 amino acids. Per germline, CDR1 SNHLY and CDR2 FYNNEI. CDR3 DNA: TGTGCCAGCAGAGTACAGGGGTATGGCTACACCTTC. It translates to CASRVQGYGYTF.

This clone was recorded only once. The chain has TRBV7-2 and TRBJ2-2, with D maybe TRBD1 (6 bases). This CDR3 contains 14 residues. V shed 6 bases and J shed 6 bases, with 14 bases lying between them. Germline CDR1 and CDR2: SGHTA and FQGNSA. In DNA, the CDR3 is TGTGCCAGCAGGAAGGGGGTAGGGTCCGGGGAGCTGTTTTTT. It codes for CASRKGVGSGELFF.